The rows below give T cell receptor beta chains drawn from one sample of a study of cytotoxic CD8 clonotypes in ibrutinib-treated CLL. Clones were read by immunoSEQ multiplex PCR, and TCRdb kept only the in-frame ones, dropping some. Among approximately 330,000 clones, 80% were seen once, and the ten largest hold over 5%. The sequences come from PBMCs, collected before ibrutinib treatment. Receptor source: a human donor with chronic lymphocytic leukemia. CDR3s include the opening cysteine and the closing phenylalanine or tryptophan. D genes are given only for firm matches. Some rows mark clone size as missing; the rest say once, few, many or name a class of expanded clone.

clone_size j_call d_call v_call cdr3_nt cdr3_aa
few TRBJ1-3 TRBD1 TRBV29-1 TGCAGCGTTGATATGGGACAGGCAGCCTCTGGAAACACCATATATTTT CSVDMGQAASGNTIYF
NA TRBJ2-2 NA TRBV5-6 TGTGCCAGCAGCTTGGGCCCCAGGGGAACCGGGGAGCTGTTTTTT CASSLGPRGTGELFF
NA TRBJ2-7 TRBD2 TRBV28 TGTGCCAGCAGTTTAATACAGCGGGAATGGGAGCAGTACTTC CASSLIQREWEQYF
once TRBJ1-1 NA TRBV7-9 TGTGCCAGCAGCTTATCTGCGGTGGCTGCTGAAGCTTTCTTT CASSLSAVAAEAFF
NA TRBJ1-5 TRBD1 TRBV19 TGTGCCAGTAGTATAGACAGGACAGGTTATCAGCCCCAGCATTTT CASSIDRTGYQPQHF
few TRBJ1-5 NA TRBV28 TGTGCCAGCAGTTCGCAGGGAGGTCAGCCCCAGCATTTT CASSSQGGQPQHF
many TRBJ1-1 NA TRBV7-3 TGTGCCAGCAGCTTAGACAGGAACACTGAAGCTTTCTTT CASSLDRNTEAFF
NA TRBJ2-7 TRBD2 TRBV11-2 TGTGCCAGCAGCTACGGGACTAGCGAAGAGCAGTACTTC CASSYGTSEEQYF
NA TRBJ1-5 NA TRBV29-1 TGCAGCGTTGAAGGGGAGGCTGGGGGGCCCCAGCATTTT CSVEGEAGGPQHF
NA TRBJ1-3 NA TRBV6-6 TGTGCCAGCAGTTACTCATCTGGAAACACCATATATTTT CASSYSSGNTIYF
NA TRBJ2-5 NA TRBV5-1 TGCGCCAGCAGCTTGGAGGGACTTCAAGAGACCCAGTACTTC CASSLEGLQETQYF
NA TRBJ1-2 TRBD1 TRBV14 TGTGCCAGCAGCTGGGGACAGCTATATGGCTACACCTTC CASSWGQLYGYTF
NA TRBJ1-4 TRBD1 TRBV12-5 TGTGCTAGTGGTAACGTGACAGGGTTGGATGAAAAACTGTTTTTT CASGNVTGLDEKLFF
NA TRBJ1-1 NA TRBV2 TGTGCCAGCATCTCGGAGGGAGGGGTAGCTTTCTTT CASISEGGVAFF
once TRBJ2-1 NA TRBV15 TGTGCCACCAGCAACCGGCTGAATCCTTGGAGCTCCTACAATGAGCAGTTCTTC CATSNRLNPWSSYNEQFF
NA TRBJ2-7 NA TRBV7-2 TGTGCCAGCAGCCCCCTGGAGGGAAGCTCCTACGAGCAGTACTTC CASSPLEGSSYEQYF
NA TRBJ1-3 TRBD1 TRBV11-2 TGTGCCAGCAGCCCTAGTGCCGGGACAGCCTGGCACACCATATATTTT CASSPSAGTAWHTIYF